This T cell receptor beta chain was identified during a study of CD8 T cells in Susac syndrome. Random-hexamer reverse transcription was applied to about 0.45 to 1 ug RNA. Coverage of TCR beta CDR3 amplification by immunoSEQ multiplex PCR extended to 54 Vbeta and 13 Jbeta. Each CDR3 protein gets one entry after TCRdb re-called the immunoSEQ multiplex PCR reads with MiXCR. The top ten hold 0.1% to 0.12% of the sample, which has 160,000 or so distinct CDR3 sequences, approximately 94% seen once. The authors carried out high-throughput sequencing of TCR beta. They applied it to CD8+ and CD4+ T cells obtained from blood. Purification of the CD8+ and CD4+ T cells relied on negative isolation, and TEMRA cells underwent FACS enrichment. V was pared by 3 bases and J by 7 bases, with 16 bases between. The germline CDR1 and CDR2 sequences are SNHLY and FYNNEI. The CDR3 is made up of 16 amino acids.

The source of this sequence is a human donor with Susac syndrome. J is TRBJ1-6 and V is TRBV2, with D possibly being TRBD1 (6 bases). Sequenced input: CD4+ T cells from PBMCs. CDR3 residues: CASSDPLEDRNSPLHF. As DNA, the CDR3 is TGTGCCAGCAGTGATCCCCTAGAAGACAGGAATTCACCCCTCCACTTT.